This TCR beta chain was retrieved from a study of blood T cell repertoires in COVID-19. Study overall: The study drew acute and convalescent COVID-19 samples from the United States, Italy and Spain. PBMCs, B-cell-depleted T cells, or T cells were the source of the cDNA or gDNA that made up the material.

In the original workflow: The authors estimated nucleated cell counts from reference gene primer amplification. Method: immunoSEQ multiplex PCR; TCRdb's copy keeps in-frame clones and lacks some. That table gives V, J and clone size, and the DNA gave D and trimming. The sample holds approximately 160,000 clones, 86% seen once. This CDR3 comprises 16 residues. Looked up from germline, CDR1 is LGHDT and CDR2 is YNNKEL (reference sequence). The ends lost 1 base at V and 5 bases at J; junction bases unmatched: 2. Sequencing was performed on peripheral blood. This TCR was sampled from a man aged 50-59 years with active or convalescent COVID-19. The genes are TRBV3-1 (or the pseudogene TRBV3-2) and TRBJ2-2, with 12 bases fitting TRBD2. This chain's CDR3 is CASSQGLAGVTGELFF. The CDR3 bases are TGTGCCAGCAGCCAAGGACTAGCGGGAGTTACCGGGGAGCTGTTTTTT.